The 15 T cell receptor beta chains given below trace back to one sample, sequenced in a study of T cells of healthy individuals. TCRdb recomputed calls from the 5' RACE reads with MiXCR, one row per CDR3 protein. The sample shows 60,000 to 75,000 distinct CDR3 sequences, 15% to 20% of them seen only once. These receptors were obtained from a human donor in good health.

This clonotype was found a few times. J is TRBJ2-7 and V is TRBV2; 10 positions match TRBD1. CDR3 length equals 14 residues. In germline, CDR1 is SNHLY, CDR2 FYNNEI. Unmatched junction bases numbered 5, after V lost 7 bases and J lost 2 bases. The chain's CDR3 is CASTAGQGTYEQYF. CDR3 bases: TGTGCCAGCACCGCGGGACAGGGGACCTACGAGCAGTACTTC. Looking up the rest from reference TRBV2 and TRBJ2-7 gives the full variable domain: EPEVTQTPSHQVTQMGQEVILRCVPISNHLYFYWYRQILGQKVEFLVSFYNNEISEKSEIFDDQFSVERPDGSNFTLKIRSTKLEDSAMYFCASTAGQGTYEQYFGPGTRLTVT.

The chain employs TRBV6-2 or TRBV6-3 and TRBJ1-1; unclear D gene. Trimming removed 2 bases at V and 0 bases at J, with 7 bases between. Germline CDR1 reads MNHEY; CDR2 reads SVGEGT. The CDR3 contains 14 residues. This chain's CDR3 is CASSYRVMNTEAFF. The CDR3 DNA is TGTGCCAGCAGTTACAGGGTCATGAACACTGAAGCTTTCTTT.

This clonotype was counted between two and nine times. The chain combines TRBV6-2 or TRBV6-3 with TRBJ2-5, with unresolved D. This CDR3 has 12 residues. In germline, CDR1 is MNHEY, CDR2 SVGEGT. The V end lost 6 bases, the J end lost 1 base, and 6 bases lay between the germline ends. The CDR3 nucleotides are TGTGCCAGCAGGGCCTTCCAAGAGACCCAGTACTTC. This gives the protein CASRAFQETQYF.

The CDR3 sequence is CASSTTEGGHGYTF. The CDR3 DNA follows: TGCGCCAGCAGCACAACAGAAGGAGGGCATGGCTACACCTTC. The chain joins TRBV5-1 to TRBJ1-2, with D unclear. Germline V lookup: CDR1 SGHRS, CDR2 YFSETQ. The length of the CDR3 is 14 residues. V was cut by 4 bases and J by 6 bases, with 16 bases left in between.

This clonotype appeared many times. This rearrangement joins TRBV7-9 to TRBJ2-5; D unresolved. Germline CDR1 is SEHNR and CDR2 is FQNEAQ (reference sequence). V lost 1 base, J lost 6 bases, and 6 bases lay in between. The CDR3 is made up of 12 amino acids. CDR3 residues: CASSLEGKTQYF. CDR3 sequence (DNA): TGTGCCAGCAGCTTAGAAGGAAAGACCCAGTACTTC.

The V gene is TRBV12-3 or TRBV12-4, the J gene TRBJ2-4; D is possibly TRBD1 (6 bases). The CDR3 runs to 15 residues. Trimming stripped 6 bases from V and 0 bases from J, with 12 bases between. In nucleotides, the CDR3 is TGTGCCAGCAGCTCAACAGGGCCAGCCAAAAACATTCAGTACTTC. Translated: CASSSTGPAKNIQYF.

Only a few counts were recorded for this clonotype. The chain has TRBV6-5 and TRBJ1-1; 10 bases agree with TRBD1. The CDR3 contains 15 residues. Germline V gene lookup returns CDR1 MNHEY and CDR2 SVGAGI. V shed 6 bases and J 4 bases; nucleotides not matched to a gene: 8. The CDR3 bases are TGTGCCAGCAGCCAGACAGGGGGCGGGGGCACTGAAGCTTTCTTT. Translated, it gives CASSQTGGGGTEAFF.

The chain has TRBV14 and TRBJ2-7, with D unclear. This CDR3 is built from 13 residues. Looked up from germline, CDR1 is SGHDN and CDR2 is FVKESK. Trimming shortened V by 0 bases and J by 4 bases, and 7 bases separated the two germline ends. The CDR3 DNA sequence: TGTGCCAGCAGCCAAGATGAGTGGTACGAGCAGTACTTC. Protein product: CASSQDEWYEQYF.

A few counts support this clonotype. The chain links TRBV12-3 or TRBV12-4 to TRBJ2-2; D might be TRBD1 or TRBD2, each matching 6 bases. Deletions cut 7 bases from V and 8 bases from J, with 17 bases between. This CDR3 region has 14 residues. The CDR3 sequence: CASTRTGAGGELFF. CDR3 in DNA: TGTGCCAGCACTCGGACGGGGGCGGGAGGGGAGCTGTTTTTT.

The CDR3 sequence: CASASPALAVPYEQYF. The CDR3 DNA sequence: TGTGCCAGCGCCTCACCGGCACTAGCGGTCCCCTACGAGCAGTACTTC. The V gene is TRBV28, the J gene TRBJ2-7; 8 positions match TRBD2. Germline CDR1 reads MDHEN; CDR2 reads SYDVKM. The CDR3 is 16 amino acids. J was trimmed by 2 bases and V by 8 bases; bases with no gene match: 14.

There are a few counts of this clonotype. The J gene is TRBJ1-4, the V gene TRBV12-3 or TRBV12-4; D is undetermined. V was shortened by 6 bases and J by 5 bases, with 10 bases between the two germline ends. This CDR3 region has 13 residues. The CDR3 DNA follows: TGTGCCAGCAGGGGGAGTTTCAATGAAAAACTGTTTTTT. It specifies CASRGSFNEKLFF.

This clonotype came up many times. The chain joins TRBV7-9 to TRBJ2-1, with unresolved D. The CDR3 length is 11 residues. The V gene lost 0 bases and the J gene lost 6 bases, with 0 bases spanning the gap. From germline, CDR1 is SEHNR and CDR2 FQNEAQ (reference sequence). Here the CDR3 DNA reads TGTGCCAGCAGCTTAGCCAATGAGCAGTTCTTC. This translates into CASSLANEQFF. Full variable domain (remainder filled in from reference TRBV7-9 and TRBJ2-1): DTGVSQNPRHKITKRGQNVTFRCDPISEHNRLYWYRQTLGQGPEFLTYFQNEAQLEKSRLLSDRFSAERPKGSFSTLEIQRTEQGDSAMYLCASSLANEQFFGPGTRLTVL.

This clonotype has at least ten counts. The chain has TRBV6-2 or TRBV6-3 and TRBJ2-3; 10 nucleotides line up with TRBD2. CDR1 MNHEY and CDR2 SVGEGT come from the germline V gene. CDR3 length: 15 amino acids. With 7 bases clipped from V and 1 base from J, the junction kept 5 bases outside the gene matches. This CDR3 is CASTGLADRTDTQYF. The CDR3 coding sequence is TGTGCCAGCACAGGACTAGCGGACCGCACAGATACGCAGTATTTT.

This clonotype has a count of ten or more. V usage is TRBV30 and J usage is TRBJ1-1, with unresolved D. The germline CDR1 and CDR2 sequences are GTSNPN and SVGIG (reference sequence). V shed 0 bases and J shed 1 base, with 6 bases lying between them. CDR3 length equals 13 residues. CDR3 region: CAWSVSANTEAFF. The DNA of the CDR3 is TGTGCCTGGAGTGTTTCTGCGAACACTGAAGCTTTCTTT. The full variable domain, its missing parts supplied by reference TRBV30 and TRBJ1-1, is SQTIHQWPATLVQPVGSPLSLECTVEGTSNPNLYWYRQAAGRGLQLLFYSVGIGQISSEVPQNLSASRPQDRQFILSSKKLLLSDSGFYLCAWSVSANTEAFFGQGTRLTVV.

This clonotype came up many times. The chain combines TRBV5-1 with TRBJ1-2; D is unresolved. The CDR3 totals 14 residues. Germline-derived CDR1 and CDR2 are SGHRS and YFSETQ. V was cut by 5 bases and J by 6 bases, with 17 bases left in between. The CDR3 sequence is CASSNTGLTDGYTF. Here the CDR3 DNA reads TGCGCCAGCAGTAACACGGGTCTAACTGATGGCTACACCTTC.